The rows below give T cell receptor beta chains drawn from one sample of a study of cytomegalovirus exposure and HLA in healthy donors. TCRdb's table, derived via immunoSEQ multiplex PCR, lists solely in-frame clones and lacks some. Among about 170,000 clones listed, roughly 89% were seen once. Sequencing was done on a sample of PBMCs. These receptors came from a young woman in good health and CMV-seropositive. Each CDR3 is given with its conserved first and last residue. D genes are given only for firm matches. The listing skips clone size in some rows; elsewhere it reads once, few, many or a size class.

NA	15	TRBV6-4	NA	TRBJ2-7	CASADLTGIPYEQYF	TGTGCCAGCGCCGATTTGACAGGAATTCCTTACGAGCAGTACTTC
NA	10	TRBV19	NA	TRBJ2-7	CARRGRNLSF	TGTGCCCGAAGAGGGCGGAACCTCAGCTTC
TRBD2	11	TRBV20-1	NA	TRBJ2-1	CSPSGDNEQFF	TGCAGTCCGAGCGGGGACAATGAGCAGTTCTTC
TRBD1	16	TRBV19	NA	TRBJ1-2	CASSIVGQGDPYGYTF	TGTGCCAGTAGTATAGTGGGGCAGGGGGACCCCTATGGCTACACCTTC
TRBD1	13	TRBV6-1	NA	TRBJ1-2	CASRTDRDYGYTF	TGTGCCAGCAGAACAGACAGGGACTATGGCTACACCTTC
NA	16	TRBV5-4	NA	TRBJ2-2	CASSLGGSRNTGELFF	TGTGCCAGCAGCTTGGGAGGGAGCCGGAACACCGGGGAGCTGTTTTTT
NA	16	TRBV7-9	NA	TRBJ2-2	CASSLLGTGSKGELFF	TGTGCCAGCAGCTTATTGGGTACTGGGAGCAAAGGGGAGCTGTTTTTT
NA	14	TRBV30	NA	TRBJ2-5	CAWSVVPKGETQYF	TGTGCCTGGAGTGTAGTCCCTAAGGGGGAGACCCAGTACTTC
NA	12	TRBV6-1	NA	TRBJ2-7	CASSPRVYEQYF	TGTGCCAGCAGCCCCAGGGTATACGAGCAGTACTTC
NA	12	TRBV6-6	NA	TRBJ2-7	CASSYGRSEQYF	TGTGCCAGCAGTTACGGTAGGAGCGAGCAGTACTTC
NA	12	TRBV2	NA	TRBJ2-7	CASSLQGGEQYF	TGTGCCAGCAGTTTACAGGGTGGCGAGCAGTACTTC
TRBD2	12	TRBV2	NA	TRBJ2-5	CASKAGYATQYF	TGTGCCAGCAAAGCGGGGTATGCGACCCAGTACTTC
NA	14	TRBV18	NA	TRBJ1-1	CASSPAGSNTEAFF	TGTGCCAGCTCACCGGCGGGGTCTAACACTGAAGCTTTCTTT
NA	11	TRBV30	NA	TRBJ2-1	CAWSVYNEQFF	TGTGCCTGGAGTGTATATAATGAGCAGTTCTTC
TRBD1	15	TRBV18	NA	TRBJ1-4	CASSPPGGEGEKLFF	TGTGCCAGCTCACCACCAGGGGGCGAGGGTGAAAAACTGTTTTTT
TRBD2	15	TRBV7-2	NA	TRBJ2-3	CASSSGLYQADTQYF	TGTGCCAGCAGCTCGGGACTATACCAGGCAGATACGCAGTATTTT
NA	14	TRBV6-5	NA	TRBJ1-1	CASSYRTFNSEAFF	TGTGCCAGCAGTTACAGGACATTTAATTCCGAAGCTTTCTTT
TRBD2	15	TRBV6-1	NA	TRBJ2-2	CASLAGQMNTGELFF	TGTGCCAGCCTAGCGGGCCAAATGAACACCGGGGAGCTGTTTTTT
TRBD2	16	TRBV6-6	NA	TRBJ2-1	CASSYSGSGTLNEQFF	TGTGCCAGCAGTTACTCTGGTAGCGGGACCCTCAATGAGCAGTTCTTC
TRBD1	16	TRBV28	NA	TRBJ2-7	CASSPGGQGVIYEQYF	TGTGCCAGCAGTCCTGGGGGACAGGGCGTTATCTACGAGCAGTACTTC
NA	13	TRBV2	NA	TRBJ2-7	CASSRKERYEQYF	TGTGCCAGCAGTCGGAAAGAGCGGTACGAGCAGTACTTC
TRBD1	15	TRBV5-4	NA	TRBJ2-4	CASSLAEGTARLQYF	TGTGCCAGCAGCTTGGCCGAGGGGACAGCACGCCTTCAGTACTTC
TRBD1	14	TRBV6-6	NA	TRBJ1-1	CASNQFPGGTEAFF	TGTGCCAGCAATCAATTCCCAGGGGGGACTGAAGCTTTCTTT
TRBD1	16	TRBV11-2	once	TRBJ2-1	CASSLGRQGRYNEQFF	TGTGCCAGCAGCTTAGGGAGACAGGGACGTTACAATGAGCAGTTCTTC
NA	18	TRBV19	NA	TRBJ2-6	CASTPLDSLSSGANVLTF	TGTGCCAGTACCCCTCTGGACAGCCTATCGTCTGGGGCCAACGTCCTGACTTTC
TRBD2	15	TRBV18	NA	TRBJ2-1	CASSPSGNSYNEQFF	TGTGCCAGCTCGCCTAGCGGAAACTCCTACAATGAGCAGTTCTTC
TRBD2	15	TRBV19	NA	TRBJ2-7	CASRSRLAGAYEQYF	TGTGCCAGTAGATCGCGACTAGCGGGGGCTTACGAGCAGTACTTC
NA	14	TRBV5-1	NA	TRBJ2-5	CASSLSSDQETQYF	TGCGCCAGCAGCTTGTCTAGCGACCAAGAGACCCAGTACTTC
NA	14	TRBV30	NA	TRBJ2-6	CAWRWSSGANVLTF	TGTGCCTGGAGGTGGAGCTCTGGGGCCAACGTCCTGACTTTC
NA	14	TRBV7-2	NA	TRBJ1-4	CASSLASRGEKLFF	TGTGCCAGCAGCTTAGCTTCCAGAGGAGAAAAACTGTTTTTT
NA	15	TRBV2	NA	TRBJ1-4	CASSERRVGAEKLFF	TGTGCCAGCAGTGAACGGCGGGTGGGGGCCGAAAAACTGTTTTTT
NA	16	TRBV11-3	once	TRBJ1-5	CASRKPSVTINQPQHF	TGTGCCAGCAGGAAACCCTCGGTCACTATCAATCAGCCCCAGCATTTT
TRBD2	15	TRBV5-1	NA	TRBJ2-7	CASSYGTSGTYEQYF	TGCGCCAGCAGCTACGGGACTAGCGGTACCTACGAGCAGTACTTC